This T cell receptor beta chain was captured in a study of T cells in Graves' hyperthyroidism and ophthalmopathy (dated by TCRdb to the late 2010s). For the study in its entirety: To identify TCR V-J signatures that set the groups apart, the researchers used a discovery cohort of 95 to 100 patients, made up of 40 to 45 with Graves' ophthalmopathy and some 55 with stable Graves' hyperthyroidism. An independent validation cohort of around 19 hyperthyroidism patients and about 15 patients who later progressed to ophthalmopathy tested prospective prediction of ophthalmopathy. For training and testing, the 80 to 100 patients in the discovery cohort were randomly divided in a 7:3 ratio. In more than 5 Graves' hyperthyroidism patients, the study also compared T-cell repertoires from thyroid tissue with T-cell repertoires from blood. Following sampling, methimazole starting at 30 mg daily was given to hyperthyroidism patients, and high-dose intravenous methylprednisolone was given to ophthalmopathy patients. The paper describes TCR Vbeta CDR3 sequencing of around 140 peripheral blood samples, made up of about 40 ophthalmopathy patients, roughly 72 hyperthyroidism patients and 17 progressor patients.

The TCR beta CDR3 regions were amplified from RNA transcripts. The first round of RT-PCR for the TCR CDR3 was performed with the HTBI primer set and the Qiagen OneStep RT-PCR kit. A second multiplex PCR round built the libraries, followed by size selection and purification. The libraries were sequenced on an Illumina HiSeq2000 using paired-end 100 bp reads. Per the original workflow: Raw data were processed with SOAPnuke, discarding reads with adapters, uncalled bases, mean Phred below 15, or no exact constant-primer or identifier match. High-quality paired reads were merged with COPE v1.2.5, and unique nucleotide sequences were defined as clonotypes. MiTCR v1.1 was used to align clonotypes to the IMGT TRBV, TRBD and TRBJ reference segments. The analysis included only V-J combinations with a frequency above 0.0001, which together covered about 99% of the repertoires. The TCS score was defined as F50 (clonal expansion) divided by E x V (chaos), with BLOSUM62-based TCRdist calculated between CDR3 peptides within each V-J. Welch's t-statistics and random forest reduced several hundred V-J features to roughly 13, which were used in a naive Bayes classifier (R e1071). Thyroid-blood repertoire similarity was quantified with the Morisita-Horn index. TCRdb redid the processing of the public reads, applying fastp at Q25 and MiXCR, and retained in-frame beta chains. Here each entry gathers all rows of one CDR3 protein and keeps the most common genes and DNA. The V and J calls were determined by TCRdb, not by the authors. This sample gives about 98,000 distinct CDR3 sequences in total; approximately 40% of them show up just once. More than 8.5% of the sample goes to the ten largest clones.

This clonotype was seen many times. Its antigen is unknown. Per-nucleotide qualities are absent, and no much larger clonotype sits a single base away. The research as a whole found: Sample size was not statistically predetermined, and blinding of investigators to group allocation was not performed. In validation, the model predicted progression to ophthalmopathy a median of roughly 6.2 months before onset, with over 55% sensitivity and about 75% specificity. In cross-validation, a model built on a 13 V-J signature told ophthalmopathy apart from stable hyperthyroidism with 87.88% sensitivity and 81% to 82% specificity, and in testing the same model reached 80%/75%. Most expanded thyroid clonotypes (frequency above 0.001) were also detected in blood, suggesting blood repertoires may reflect thyroid immune responses.

CDR3 length: 16 amino acids, cysteine to phenylalanine. Solely the CDR3 DNA is kept, with 48 bases framed from the first base. CDR1 and CDR2 (SGHRS, YFSETQ) derive from the germline V gene. V and J are truncated by 4 bases and 2 bases respectively, leaving an intervening sequence of 19 bases. Stable Graves' hyperthyroidism was defined as the absence of progression to ophthalmopathy over 18 months of follow-up. Hyperthyroidism patients were newly diagnosed, with disease duration under 2 months, and aged 18 to 65 years. Exclusion was applied to patients with uncontrolled infections, other autoimmune diseases, pregnancy or lactation. Clinical symptoms, serum thyroxine and TRAb, thyroid ultrasound, and orbital computed tomography formed the basis for the diagnoses. Trizol reagent was used to extract total RNA, and RNA quality was then checked on an Agilent 2100 Bioanalyzer.

The chain is made from TRBV5-1 and TRBJ2-7; possibly the D gene is TRBD2, per 5 matching bases. The TCR originated in a woman younger than 45 with Graves' hyperthyroidism. Sequencing was done on a sample of peripheral blood or thyroid tissue (not recorded which). Here the CDR3 is given as CASSPSGSGYTYEQYF. The base sequence is TGCGCCAGCAGCCCCTCGGGGAGCGGATACACCTACGAGCAGTACTTC.